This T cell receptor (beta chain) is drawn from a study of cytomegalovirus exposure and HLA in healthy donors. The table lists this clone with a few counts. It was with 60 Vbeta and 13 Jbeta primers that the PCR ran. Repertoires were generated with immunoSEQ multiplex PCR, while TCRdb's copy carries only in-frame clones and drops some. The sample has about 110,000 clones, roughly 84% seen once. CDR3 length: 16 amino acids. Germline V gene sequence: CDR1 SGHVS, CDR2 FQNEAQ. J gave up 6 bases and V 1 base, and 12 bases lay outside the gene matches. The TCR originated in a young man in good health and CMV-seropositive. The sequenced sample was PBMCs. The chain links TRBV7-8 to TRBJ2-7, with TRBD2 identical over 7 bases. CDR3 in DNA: TGTGCCAGCAGCTTAGTGGGGGGGGGTGTAATGGGCGAGCAGTACTTC. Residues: CASSLVGGGVMGEQYF.